This T cell receptor (beta chain) came from a study of T cell responses to AZD1222 COVID-19 vaccine. Notes on the study in general: Repertoire collection took place solely once the T cell response had peaked. At baseline, just a handful of AZD1222 recipients tested seropositive.

Generated by immunoSEQ multiplex PCR, the TCRdb table keeps only in-frame clones and is missing some. Counted here are 150,000 or so clones, about 91% occurring once; the ten biggest clones make up under 2.5%. Comment on this clone: Its antigen is currently unknown.

V lost 7 bases and J lost 5; bases outside the gene matches: 5. The CDR3 sequence is 13 residues long. The germline gives CDR1 LGHDT, CDR2 YNNKEL (reference sequence). The rearrangement joins TRBV3-1 (or the pseudogene TRBV3-2) to TRBJ2-1, with 7 positions matching TRBD1. Sequenced here: peripheral blood, sampled on day 0 of AZD1222 vaccination. This receptor was identified in an adult in good health. The CDR3 DNA reads TGTGCCAGCAAGCGACAGGGAGACAATGAGCAGTTCTTC. Residues: CASKRQGDNEQFF.